This TCR beta chain was recovered during a study of cytomegalovirus exposure and HLA in healthy donors. Vbeta (60) and Jbeta (13) primers were used in the PCR. The method was immunoSEQ multiplex PCR; TCRdb's version includes in-frame clones alone and lacks a portion of them. Among over 120,000 clones listed, about 80% were seen once. Concerning this clone: Its antigen remains unknown.

The junction had 3 bases not matched to a gene; V was cut back by 0 bases and J by 12 bases. The CDR3 is 12 residues long. Germline CDR1 and CDR2: SGHRS and YFSETQ. Notes on the study in general: Earlier results showed most TCR beta V segments being productive about 87% or about 30% of the time.

The receptor comes from a female donor in good health and CMV-seronegative. The sample taken for sequencing was PBMCs. J is TRBJ2-1 and V is TRBV5-1, with 7 bases identical to TRBD2. CDR3 nucleotide sequence: TGCGCCAGCAGCTTGGGGCCGGGAGGGCAGTTCTTC. This codes for CASSLGPGGQFF.